Following are 13 T cell receptor beta chains from one sample sequenced in a study of T cell responses to AZD1222 COVID-19 vaccine. TCRdb's copy holds only in-frame clones and misses some; the assay was immunoSEQ multiplex PCR. Altogether approximately 70,000 clones are present, roughly 88% being singletons, with the ten largest covering more than 2%. The sample consisted of peripheral blood, taken on day 0 of AZD1222 vaccination. These receptors all come from an adult in good health.

In this sample, this clone turned up a few times. Written as DNA, the CDR3 is TGTGCCAGCAGCTATCGGGAGGGAAGTGATGGCTACACCTTC. This encodes CASSYREGSDGYTF. The chain uses TRBV7-2 and TRBJ1-2, with D unresolved. Trimming removed 4 bases at V and 6 bases at J, with 15 bases between. From germline, CDR1 is SGHTA and CDR2 FQGNSA. There are 14 residues in the CDR3.

This chain links TRBV6-4 with TRBJ2-7; D gene ambiguous. Germline V gene sequence: CDR1 MRHNA, CDR2 SNTAGT. The CDR3 runs to 13 residues. Deletions cut 1 base from V and 3 bases from J, with 7 bases between. In DNA, the CDR3 is TGTGCCAGCAGTGACTGGTGGTTCTACGAGCAGTACTTC. It is translated as CASSDWWFYEQYF.

This clone was seen a handful of times. The rearrangement links TRBV7-2 to TRBJ2-7; D is uncertain. V was shortened by 5 bases and J by 5 bases, with 7 bases between the two germline ends. This CDR3 spans 11 amino acids. Per the germline V gene, CDR1 is SGHTA and CDR2 is FQGNSA. CDR3 protein: CASSPGHEQYF. CDR3 DNA sequence: TGTGCCAGCAGCCCCGGACACGAGCAGTACTTC.

This clone was recorded only once. V is TRBV27 and J is TRBJ2-7; 7 nucleotides agree with TRBD1. This CDR3 contains 17 residues. CDR1 and CDR2 (germline): MNHEY, SMNVEV (reference sequence). V was pared by 2 bases and J by 4 bases, with 14 bases of the junction left unmatched. In DNA, the CDR3 is TGTGCCAGCAGTTTAACCTGGACAGGATTTGGGTTTTACGAGCAGTACTTC. This codes for CASSLTWTGFGFYEQYF.

This clone showed up many times. The rearrangement uses TRBV2 and TRBJ2-2, with 16 bases that match TRBD2. This CDR3 is 18 amino acids long. V lost 10 bases and J lost 1; bases outside the gene matches: 9. Germline-derived CDR1 and CDR2 are SNHLY and FYNNEI. The CDR3 DNA is TGTGCCACAGGGACTAGCGGGGGGGCCTTCAAGAACACCGGGGAGCTGTTTTTT. Translated, it gives CATGTSGGAFKNTGELFF.

This clone showed up just a few times. The chain carries TRBV28 and TRBJ1-5; D is uncertain. This CDR3 has 15 residues. The germline V gene encodes CDR1 MDHEN and CDR2 SYDVKM. The V end was cut by 6 bases, the J end by 0 bases, with 12 bases between. CDR3 amino acids: CASRSGFHSNQPQHF. In DNA, the CDR3 is TGTGCCAGCAGGTCAGGTTTCCATAGCAATCAGCCCCAGCATTTT. Full variable domain (rest looked up from reference TRBV28 and TRBJ1-5): DVKVTQSSRYLVKRTGEKVFLECVQDMDHENMFWYRQDPGLGLRLIYFSYDVKMKEKGDIPEGYSVSREKKERFSLILESASTNQTSMYLCASRSGFHSNQPQHFGDGTRLSIL.

The chain has TRBV5-5 and TRBJ1-5; D is unclear. Germline loops: CDR1 SGHKS, CDR2 YYEKEE (reference sequence). V lost 0 bases to trimming and J lost 4 bases, with 2 bases between them. There are 12 residues in the CDR3. The CDR3: CASSLENQPQHF. DNA of the CDR3: TGTGCCAGCAGCTTGGAAAATCAGCCCCAGCATTTT.

The chain recombines TRBV7-9 with TRBJ2-1, with TRBD1 matching 7 bases. With V trimmed by 1 base and J by 3 bases, 6 bases remained unmatched. Germline V gene sequence: CDR1 SEHNR, CDR2 FQNEAQ (reference sequence). The CDR3 consists of 16 residues. CDR3 protein: CASSLGGTELYNEQFF. The DNA of the CDR3 is TGTGCCAGCAGCTTAGGAGGGACAGAGCTCTACAATGAGCAGTTCTTC. The variable domain in full, with the rest retrieved from reference TRBV7-9 and TRBJ2-1, is DTGVSQNPRHKITKRGQNVTFRCDPISEHNRLYWYRQTLGQGPEFLTYFQNEAQLEKSRLLSDRFSAERPKGSFSTLEIQRTEQGDSAMYLCASSLGGTELYNEQFFGPGTRLTVL.

This chain joins TRBV11-2 and TRBJ2-2, with a weak D call TRBD2 (5 bases). Germline CDR1 SGHAT, CDR2 FQNNGV. Trimming took off 0 bases at V and 4 bases at J, with 12 bases between the two ends. The CDR3 is 16 amino acids. The CDR3 DNA reads as TGTGCCAGCAGCTTAGAGCGCCGGGCGGGCACCGGGGAGCTGTTTTTT. Its translation is CASSLERRAGTGELFF.

This clone was counted many times. V usage is TRBV6-6 and J usage is TRBJ1-1; D is possibly TRBD1 (5 bases). Germline V gives CDR1 MNHNY, CDR2 SVGAGI (reference sequence). The CDR3 is made up of 13 amino acids. V lost 6 bases to trimming and J lost 3 bases, with 11 bases between them. CDR3 loop: CASSRDWDTEAFF. Written as DNA, the CDR3 is TGTGCCAGCAGCCGGGACTGGGACACTGAAGCTTTCTTT.

This sequence joins TRBV7-9 and TRBJ2-3, with D unclear. Germline V gives CDR1 SEHNR, CDR2 FQNEAQ (reference sequence). V shed 5 bases and J shed 4 bases, with 10 bases lying between them. The CDR3 consists of 13 residues. The CDR3 nucleotides are TGTGCCAGCAGCCTGAGCCGCGCAGATACGCAGTATTTT. Protein product: CASSLSRADTQYF.

The V call is TRBV11-1, the J call TRBJ2-1, with D maybe TRBD2 (6 bases). The CDR3 is made up of 15 amino acids. V was pared by 1 base and J by 0 bases, with 7 bases between. Germline loops: CDR1 SGHAT, CDR2 FQDESV (reference sequence). CDR3 protein: CASSLDGSSYNEQFF. CDR3 DNA sequence: TGTGCCAGCAGCTTAGACGGGAGCTCCTACAATGAGCAGTTCTTC.

J is TRBJ2-2 and V is TRBV4-3; TRBD2 might be the D (5 bases). Per germline, CDR1 LGHNA and CDR2 YSLEER. CDR3 length equals 14 residues. Between the trimmed V and J ends, which lost 4 bases and 4 bases, there was a span of 10 bases. The CDR3, as DNA: TGCGCCAGCAGCCCACTGGACTCCACCGGGGAGCTGTTTTTT. Amino acids: CASSPLDSTGELFF.